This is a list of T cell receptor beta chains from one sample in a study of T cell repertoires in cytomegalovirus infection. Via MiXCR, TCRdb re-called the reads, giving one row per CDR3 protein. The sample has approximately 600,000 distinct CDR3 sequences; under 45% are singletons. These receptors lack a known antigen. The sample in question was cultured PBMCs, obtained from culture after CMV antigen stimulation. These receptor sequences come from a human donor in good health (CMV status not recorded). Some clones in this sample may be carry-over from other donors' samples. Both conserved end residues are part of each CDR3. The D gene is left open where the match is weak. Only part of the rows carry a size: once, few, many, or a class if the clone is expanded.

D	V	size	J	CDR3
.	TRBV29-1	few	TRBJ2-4	CSTRDGGNIQYF
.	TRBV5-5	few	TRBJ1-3	CASSRRGGLDTIYF
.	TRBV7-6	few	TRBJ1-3	CASSLAGAQFSDTIYF
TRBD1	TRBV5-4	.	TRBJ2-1	CASSPRTGPSYNEQFF
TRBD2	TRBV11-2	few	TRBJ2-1	CASSTGLVRSQFF
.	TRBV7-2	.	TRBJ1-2	CAGSPVAANYGYTF
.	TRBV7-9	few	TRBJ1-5	CASSPEGVQPQHF
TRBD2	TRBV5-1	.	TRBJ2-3	CASSFGAGPSTDTQYF
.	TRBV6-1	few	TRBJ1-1	CASSEALANTEAFF
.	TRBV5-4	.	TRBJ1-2	CASSPDANYGYTF